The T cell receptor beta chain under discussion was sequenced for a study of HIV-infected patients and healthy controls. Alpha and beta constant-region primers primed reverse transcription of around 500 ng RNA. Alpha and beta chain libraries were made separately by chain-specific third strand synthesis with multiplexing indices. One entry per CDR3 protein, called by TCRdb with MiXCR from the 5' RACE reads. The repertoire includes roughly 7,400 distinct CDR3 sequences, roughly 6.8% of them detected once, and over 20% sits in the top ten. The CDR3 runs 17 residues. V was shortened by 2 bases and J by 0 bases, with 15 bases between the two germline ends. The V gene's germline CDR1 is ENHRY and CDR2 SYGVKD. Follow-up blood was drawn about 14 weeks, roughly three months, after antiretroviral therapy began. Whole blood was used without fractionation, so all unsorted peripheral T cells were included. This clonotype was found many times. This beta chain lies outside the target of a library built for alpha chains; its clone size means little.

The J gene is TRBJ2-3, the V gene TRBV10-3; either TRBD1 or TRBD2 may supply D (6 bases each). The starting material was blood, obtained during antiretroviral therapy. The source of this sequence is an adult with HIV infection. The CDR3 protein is CAISEVYGGYSTDTQYF. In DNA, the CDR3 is TGTGCCATCAGTGAGGTATACGGGGGCTATAGCACAGATACGCAGTATTTT.